This TCR beta chain is from a study of blood T cell repertoires in COVID-19. About the research overall: COVID-19 samples from acute and convalescent phases originated in the United States, Italy and Spain. T cells, B-cell-depleted T cells, or PBMCs supplied cDNA or gDNA.

Germline V lookup: CDR1 KGHDR, CDR2 SFDVKD. The V gene lost 7 bases and the J gene lost 0 bases, with 8 bases spanning the gap. The CDR3 has 13 amino acids. The participants were between roughly 18 and 100 years old and came from under 25 US areas. Cohort 3 donors counted as recovered after two negative PCRs, clearance, or resolved symptoms. TCRdb's table, derived via immunoSEQ multiplex PCR, lists solely in-frame clones and lacks some. The table records about 200,000 clones, 89% of them present only once. This clone was seen only a few times. The chain joins TRBV24-1 to TRBJ1-1; no firm D call. The sequencing sample was made of PBMCs or T cells enriched from blood (not recorded which). The clonotype comes from a woman under 30 who had recovered from COVID-19. CDR3 nucleotide sequence: TGTGCCACCAGGGGCACAATGAACACTGAAGCTTTCTTT. Residues: CATRGTMNTEAFF.